The 30 T cell receptor beta chains listed next were all sequenced from one sample in a study of T cell responses to AZD1222 COVID-19 vaccine. The repertoire was sequenced with immunoSEQ multiplex PCR; TCRdb's copy has only in-frame clones and lacks some. The top ten clones hold roughly 8% of a sample with about 110,000 clones, about 90% of them seen once. The sample was peripheral blood, taken 28 days after the second AZD1222 dose. These TCRs come from an adult who received the AZD1222 COVID-19 vaccine.

V is TRBV19 and J is TRBJ2-1, with 10 nucleotides matching TRBD2. The trim removed 5 bases at V and 8 bases at J, leaving 9 bases unmatched. Germline CDR1 is LNHDA and CDR2 is SQIVND (reference sequence). This CDR3 has 15 residues. The CDR3 DNA is TGTGCCAGTAGTCGCGAGCGGGGGGGAAATGATGAGCAGTTCTTC. As protein: CASSRERGGNDEQFF.

Of note for this clone: An end of the junction differs from the germline gene, which may be a read error. The rearrangement uses TRBV10-3 and TRBJ2-7; TRBD1 agrees at 10 bases. From germline, CDR1 is ENHRY and CDR2 SYGVKD. The CDR3 length is 16 residues. The chain's CDR3 is CAISDSRDRGSYKQYF. CDR3 nucleotide sequence: TGTGCCATCAGTGATTCCCGGGACAGGGGATCCTACAAGCAGTACTTC.

CDR3 coding DNA: TGTGCCACCAGTGATTTACCTGTCAGTGCTGGGGCCAACGTCCTGACTTTC. This sequence encodes CATSDLPVSAGANVLTF. The chain uses TRBV24-1 and TRBJ2-6; D gene uncertain. CDR3 length: 17 amino acids. Trimming removed 1 base at V and 2 bases at J, with 11 bases between. In germline, CDR1 is KGHDR, CDR2 SFDVKD.

The rearrangement links TRBV20-1 to TRBJ2-1; no reliable D call. CDR1 DFQATT and CDR2 SNEGSKA come from the germline V gene (reference sequence). CDR3 length: 11 residues. V was cut by 6 bases and J by 9 bases, with 12 bases left in between. CDR3 protein: CSADLFFEQFF. The CDR3 coding sequence is TGCAGTGCCGACCTTTTTTTTGAGCAGTTCTTC.

The genes are TRBV5-1 and TRBJ1-5; tentative D call: TRBD1 (5 bases). Germline V gene sequence: CDR1 SGHRS, CDR2 YFSETQ. The germline V and J ends were trimmed by 0 bases and 2 bases, with 12 bases remaining between them. This CDR3 is 16 amino acids long. The CDR3: CASSLGGTEGNQPQHF. As DNA, the CDR3 is TGCGCCAGCAGCTTGGGGGGCACCGAGGGCAATCAGCCCCAGCATTTT.

CDR3 nucleotides: TGTGCCAGCAGCCCCCGGACAGGGGGCTATCTGAACACTGAAGCTTTCTTT. It yields the protein CASSPRTGGYLNTEAFF. The chain couples TRBV9 to TRBJ1-1, with 11 bases matching TRBD1. There are 17 residues in the CDR3. Looked up from germline, CDR1 is SGDLS and CDR2 is YYNGEE. V dropped 4 bases and J dropped 0; count of bases not matched to a gene: 8.

The chain couples TRBV18 to TRBJ2-2, with D maybe TRBD1 (6 bases). The germline V and J ends were trimmed by 0 bases and 5 bases, with 7 bases remaining between them. The CDR3 extends over 14 amino acids. In germline, CDR1 is KGHSH, CDR2 LQKENI. The CDR3 loop reads CASSPPGTTGELFF. The CDR3 nucleotides read TGTGCCAGCTCACCACCGGGGACAACCGGGGAGCTGTTTTTT.

This rearrangement joins TRBV6-5 to TRBJ1-4; 7 bases match TRBD1. This CDR3 comprises 13 residues. Germline CDR1 and CDR2: MNHEY and SVGAGI. The junction had 5 bases not matched to a gene; V was cut back by 6 bases and J by 7 bases. The CDR3 spells CASSPGGAEKLFF. DNA of the CDR3: TGTGCCAGCAGCCCAGGGGGGGCTGAAAAACTGTTTTTT.

This chain uses TRBV4-1 with TRBJ2-1, with D unclear. Trimming stripped 0 bases from V and 8 bases from J, with 8 bases between. Germline CDR1 and CDR2: MGHRA and YSYEKL. There are 13 residues in the CDR3. CDR3 sequence reads: CASSQDVVDEQFF. The CDR3 DNA is TGCGCCAGCAGCCAAGATGTTGTGGATGAGCAGTTCTTC.

V usage is TRBV7-9 and J usage is TRBJ1-2; D might be TRBD1 (5 bases). V lost 1 base and J 4 bases, leaving 13 bases between the germline ends. This CDR3 is built from 15 residues. Germline V gene lookup returns CDR1 SEHNR and CDR2 FQNEAQ (reference sequence). As DNA, the CDR3 is TGTGCCAGCAGCTTAGTCGGTCAGGGTGGCTATGGCTACACCTTC. Residues: CASSLVGQGGYGYTF.

V usage is TRBV5-8 and J usage is TRBJ2-7; unclear D gene. From germline, CDR1 is SGHTS and CDR2 YDEGEE. Trimming left V 1 base short and J 6 bases short, with 5 bases between. The CDR3 has 11 residues. The CDR3 sequence is CASSLYGEQYF. In nucleotides, the CDR3 is TGTGCCAGCAGCTTGTATGGCGAGCAGTACTTC. Supplemented by reference TRBV5-8 and TRBJ2-7, the full variable domain reads EAGVTQSPTHLIKTRGQQATLRCSPISGHTSVYWYQQALGLGLQFLLWYDEGEERNRGNFPPRFSGRQFPNYSSELNVNALELEDSALYLCASSLYGEQYFGPGTRLTVT.

The rearrangement uses TRBV7-9 and TRBJ2-3; possible D gene TRBD2, 5 bases. This CDR3 contains 16 residues. Germline CDR1 SEHNR, CDR2 FQNEAQ (reference sequence). Trimming shortened V by 5 bases and J by 2 bases, and 17 bases separated the two germline ends. CDR3 nucleotide sequence: TGTGCCAGCAGCCCCCCTGCGGGCTGGGACACAGATACGCAGTATTTT. Amino acid sequence: CASSPPAGWDTDTQYF.

This clone came up once. This chain uses TRBV13 with TRBJ1-4; D is ambiguous. V lost 0 bases, J lost 4 bases, and 6 bases lay in between. The CDR3 length is 14 residues. CDR1 and CDR2 (germline): PRHDT, FYEKMQ (reference sequence). The CDR3 region has the DNA TGTGCCAGCAGCTTAGGGGCTCTTAATGAAAAACTGTTTTTT. It translates to CASSLGALNEKLFF.

V is TRBV5-8 and J is TRBJ1-5, with TRBD1 as a possible D gene (5 bases). Trimming left V 1 base short and J 0 bases short, with 14 bases between. Germline lookup yields CDR1 SGHTS and CDR2 YDEGEE. The CDR3 has 17 residues. The CDR3 is CASSLIPGTDSNQPQHF. Here the CDR3 DNA reads TGTGCCAGCAGCTTGATACCCGGGACGGATAGCAATCAGCCCCAGCATTTT. The whole variable domain, filled in from reference TRBV5-8 and TRBJ1-5, reads EAGVTQSPTHLIKTRGQQATLRCSPISGHTSVYWYQQALGLGLQFLLWYDEGEERNRGNFPPRFSGRQFPNYSSELNVNALELEDSALYLCASSLIPGTDSNQPQHFGDGTRLSIL.

This chain connects TRBV7-9 to TRBJ2-3; 9 bases agree with TRBD1. The V gene end was trimmed by 6 bases and the J gene end by 1 base; junction bases not matched to a gene: 2. This CDR3 comprises 14 residues. CDR1 and CDR2 (germline): SEHNR, FQNEAQ (reference sequence). CDR3 sequence reads: CASRRTGGTDTQYF. CDR3 sequence (DNA): TGTGCCAGCAGAAGGACAGGGGGCACAGATACGCAGTATTTT. The full variable domain, rest sourced from reference TRBV7-9 and TRBJ2-3, is DTGVSQNPRHKITKRGQNVTFRCDPISEHNRLYWYRQTLGQGPEFLTYFQNEAQLEKSRLLSDRFSAERPKGSFSTLEIQRTEQGDSAMYLCASRRTGGTDTQYFGPGTRLTVL.

The chain links TRBV6-5 to TRBJ1-2, with TRBD1 identical over 7 bases. V was pared by 7 bases and J by 4 bases, with 0 bases of the junction left unmatched. This CDR3 is 11 amino acids long. Germline V gene lookup returns CDR1 MNHEY and CDR2 SVGAGI. The CDR3 sequence is CASTGGYGYTF. The CDR3 nucleotides read TGTGCCAGCACAGGGGGCTATGGCTACACCTTC.

The gene calls are TRBV6-2 or TRBV6-3 and TRBJ1-2, with D unresolved. The CDR3 extends over 11 amino acids. The V end lost 5 bases, the J end lost 14 bases, and 15 bases lay between the germline ends. In germline, CDR1 is MNHEY, CDR2 SVGEGT. CDR3 coding DNA: TGTGCCAGCAGTGGGTACAGTAGCGTAACCTTC. Translated, it gives CASSGYSSVTF.

This sequence joins TRBV18 and TRBJ2-3, with a weak D call TRBD1 (6 bases). CDR1 is KGHSH, CDR2 LQKENI, per germline. The CDR3 sequence is 15 residues long. With 2 bases removed from V and 2 bases from J, the gap between germline ends came to 11 bases. CDR3 bases: TGTGCCAGCTCACCAGGGACACCTCACACAGATACGCAGTATTTT. Its protein product is CASSPGTPHTDTQYF.

The chain is built from TRBV7-2 and TRBJ2-7; D is unresolved. V was pared by 6 bases and J by 2 bases, with 14 bases between. Germline-derived CDR1 and CDR2 are SGHTA and FQGNSA. The CDR3 totals 14 residues. The CDR3 coding sequence is TGTGCCAGCAGACCCCGGGCGGTCCCCTACGAGCAGTACTTC. It encodes CASRPRAVPYEQYF.

This sequence joins TRBV9 and TRBJ2-1, with D tentatively TRBD1 (6 bases). V was pared by 5 bases and J by 4 bases, with 16 bases between. The germline V gene has CDR1 SGDLS and CDR2 YYNGEE. The CDR3 is 15 residues long. CDR3: CASREADRGYNEQFF. Written as DNA, the CDR3 is TGTGCCAGCAGGGAGGCGGACAGAGGTTACAATGAGCAGTTCTTC.

V is TRBV10-3 and J is TRBJ1-2; TRBD1 aligns across 7 bases. The V gene's germline CDR1 is ENHRY and CDR2 SYGVKD. J lost 7 bases, V lost 5 bases, and 10 bases had no gene match. The CDR3 runs to 14 residues. CDR3 DNA sequence: TGTGCCATCAGTAGCGACAGGGAACGGCTTGGCTACACCTTC. Translated, it gives CAISSDRERLGYTF.

The rearrangement links TRBV29-1 to TRBJ1-2, with no clear D. Trimming took off 4 bases at V and 2 bases at J, with 5 bases between the two ends. The CDR3 is made up of 11 amino acids. Germline lookup yields CDR1 SQVTM and CDR2 ANQGSEA. The CDR3: CSVVQNYGYTF. The DNA for the CDR3 is TGCAGCGTTGTACAGAACTATGGCTACACCTTC. Using reference TRBV29-1 and TRBJ1-2 for the parts outside the CDR3, the full variable domain is SAVISQKPSRDICQRGTSLTIQCQVDSQVTMMFWYRQQPGQSLTLIATANQGSEATYESGFVIDKFPISRPNLTFSTLTVSNMSPEDSSIYLCSVVQNYGYTFGSGTRLTVV.

This chain links TRBV10-3 with TRBJ2-1; no clear D gene. V was clipped by 6 bases and J by 3 bases, with 12 bases between them. This CDR3 spans 14 amino acids. Per germline, CDR1 ENHRY and CDR2 SYGVKD. The CDR3 bases are TGTGCCATCAGGACTGACACAGACTACAATGAGCAGTTCTTC. It encodes CAIRTDTDYNEQFF.

This chain links TRBV6-5 with TRBJ1-5, with D possibly TRBD1 on 5 matching bases. V was shortened by 8 bases and J by 6 bases, with 14 bases between the two germline ends. Germline loops: CDR1 MNHEY, CDR2 SVGAGI. The CDR3 length is 13 residues. CDR3 amino acids: CASSGGVGQPQHF. CDR3 nucleotides: TGTGCCAGCTCCGGGGGGGTGGGTCAGCCCCAGCATTTT.

The chain carries TRBV5-3 and TRBJ2-1; 11 nucleotides align to TRBD2. TRBV5-3 is given ORF status, its function remaining uncertain. This CDR3 is 17 amino acids long. The V segment lost 4 bases and the J segment 6 bases; nucleotides outside the gene matches: 12. CDR3 DNA sequence: TGTGCCAGAAGCCGCCTAAATAGCGGGGGGGCCTTCAATGAGCAGTTCTTC. It encodes CARSRLNSGGAFNEQFF.

This rearrangement joins TRBV5-1 to TRBJ2-1; possible D gene TRBD1, 6 bases. The CDR3 sequence is 14 residues long. Germline assignment: CDR1 SGHRS and CDR2 YFSETQ. V was pared by 0 bases and J by 7 bases, with 11 bases between. The CDR3 loop reads CASSLDQRGNEQFF. CDR3 DNA: TGCGCCAGCAGCTTGGATCAGAGGGGGAATGAGCAGTTCTTC.

The V and J genes are TRBV5-1 and TRBJ2-7; 8 bases line up with TRBD2. CDR3 length: 16 amino acids. Germline CDR1 is SGHRS and CDR2 is YFSETQ. The J segment lost 2 bases and the V segment lost 0 bases, leaving 7 bases of the junction unmatched. In DNA form, the CDR3 reads TGCGCCAGCAGCTTGGGGTCGGGACTAGTACCCTACGAGCAGTACTTC. It translates to CASSLGSGLVPYEQYF.

Here the CDR3 reads CASSPRALAASYNEQFF. The DNA of the CDR3 is TGTGCCAGCTCACCAAGGGCCTTAGCTGCCTCCTACAATGAGCAGTTCTTC. The chain recombines TRBV18 with TRBJ2-1, with D unresolved. The CDR3 sequence is 17 residues long. The germline V gene has CDR1 KGHSH and CDR2 LQKENI. V was pared by 2 bases and J by 0 bases, with 14 bases between.

The V and J genes are TRBV5-1 and TRBJ2-3, with 11 bases that match TRBD2. The germline CDR1 and CDR2 sequences are SGHRS and YFSETQ. The CDR3 runs 17 residues. The trim removed 0 bases at V and 0 bases at J, leaving 3 bases unmatched. The CDR3 DNA reads as TGCGCCAGCAGCTTGGCCCCTAGCGGGGGGAGCACAGATACGCAGTATTTT. This translates into CASSLAPSGGSTDTQYF.

The chain has TRBV6-5 and TRBJ1-2; 10 nucleotides align to TRBD1. Germline V gives CDR1 MNHEY, CDR2 SVGAGI. J lost 2 bases, V lost 0 bases, and 3 bases had no gene match. This CDR3 contains 16 residues. Written as DNA, the CDR3 is TGTGCCAGCAGTTACTCGATGGGACAGGGGAACTATGGCTACACCTTC. It translates to CASSYSMGQGNYGYTF.